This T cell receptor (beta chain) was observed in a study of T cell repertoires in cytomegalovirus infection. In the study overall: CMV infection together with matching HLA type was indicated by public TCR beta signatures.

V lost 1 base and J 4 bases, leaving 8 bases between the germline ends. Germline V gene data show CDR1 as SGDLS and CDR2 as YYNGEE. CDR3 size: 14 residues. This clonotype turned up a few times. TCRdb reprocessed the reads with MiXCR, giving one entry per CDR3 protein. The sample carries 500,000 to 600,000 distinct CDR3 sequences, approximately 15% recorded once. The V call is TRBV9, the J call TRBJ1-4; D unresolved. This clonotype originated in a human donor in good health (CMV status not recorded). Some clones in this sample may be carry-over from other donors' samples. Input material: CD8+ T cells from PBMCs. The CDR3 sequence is CASSVYPGNEKLFF. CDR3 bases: TGTGCCAGCAGCGTATATCCGGGTAATGAAAAACTGTTTTTT.